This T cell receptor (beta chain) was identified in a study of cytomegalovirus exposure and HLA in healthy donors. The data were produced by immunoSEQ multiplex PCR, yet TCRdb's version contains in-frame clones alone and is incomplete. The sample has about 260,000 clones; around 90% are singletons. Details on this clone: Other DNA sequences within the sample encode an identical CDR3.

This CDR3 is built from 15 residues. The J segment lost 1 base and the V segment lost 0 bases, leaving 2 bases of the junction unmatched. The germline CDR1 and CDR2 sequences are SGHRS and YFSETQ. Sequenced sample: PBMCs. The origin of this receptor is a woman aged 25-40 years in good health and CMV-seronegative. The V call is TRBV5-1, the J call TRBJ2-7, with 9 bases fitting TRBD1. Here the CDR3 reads CASSLGQGVSYEQYF. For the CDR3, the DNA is TGCGCCAGCAGCTTGGGACAGGGGGTATCCTACGAGCAGTACTTC.